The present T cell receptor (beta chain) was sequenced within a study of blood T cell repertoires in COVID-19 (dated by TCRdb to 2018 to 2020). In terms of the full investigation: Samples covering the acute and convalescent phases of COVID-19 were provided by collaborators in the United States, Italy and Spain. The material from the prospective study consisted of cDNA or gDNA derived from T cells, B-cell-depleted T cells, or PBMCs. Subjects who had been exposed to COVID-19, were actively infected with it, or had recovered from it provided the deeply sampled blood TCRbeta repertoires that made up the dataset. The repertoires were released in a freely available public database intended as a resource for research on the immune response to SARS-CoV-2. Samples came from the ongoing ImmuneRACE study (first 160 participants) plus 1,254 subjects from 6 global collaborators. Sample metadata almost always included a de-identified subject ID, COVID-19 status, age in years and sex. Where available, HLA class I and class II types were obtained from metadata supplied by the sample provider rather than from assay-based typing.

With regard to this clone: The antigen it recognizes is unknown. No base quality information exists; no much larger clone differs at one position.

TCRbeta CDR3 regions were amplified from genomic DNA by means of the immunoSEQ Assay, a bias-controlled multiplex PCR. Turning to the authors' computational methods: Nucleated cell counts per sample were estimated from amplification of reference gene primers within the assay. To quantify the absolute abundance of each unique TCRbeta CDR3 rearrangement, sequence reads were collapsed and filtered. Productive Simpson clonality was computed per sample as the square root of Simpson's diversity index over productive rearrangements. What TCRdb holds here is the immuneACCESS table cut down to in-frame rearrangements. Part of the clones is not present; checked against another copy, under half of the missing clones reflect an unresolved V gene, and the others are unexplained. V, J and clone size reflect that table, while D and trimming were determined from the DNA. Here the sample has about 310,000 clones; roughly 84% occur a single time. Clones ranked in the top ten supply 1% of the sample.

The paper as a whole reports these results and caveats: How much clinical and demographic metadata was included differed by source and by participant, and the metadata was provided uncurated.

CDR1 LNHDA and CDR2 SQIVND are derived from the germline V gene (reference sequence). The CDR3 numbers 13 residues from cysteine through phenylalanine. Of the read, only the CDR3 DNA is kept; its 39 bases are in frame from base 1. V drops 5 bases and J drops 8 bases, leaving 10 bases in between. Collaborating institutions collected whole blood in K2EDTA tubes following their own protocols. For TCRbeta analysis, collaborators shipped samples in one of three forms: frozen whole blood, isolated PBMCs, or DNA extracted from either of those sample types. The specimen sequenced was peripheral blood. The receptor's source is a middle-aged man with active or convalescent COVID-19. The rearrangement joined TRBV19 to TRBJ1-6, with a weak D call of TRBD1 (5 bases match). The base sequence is TGTGCCAGTAGTGGGCAGGGTGATTCACCCCTCCACTTT. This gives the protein CASSGQGDSPLHF.